Each of the 26 T cell receptor beta chains below was sequenced from the same sample in a study of blood T cell repertoires in COVID-19. Only in-frame clones appear in the TCRdb table, and some are missing; sequencing was by immunoSEQ multiplex PCR. The data show fewer than 140,000 clones, more than 80% seen once. Sequencing used peripheral blood. The receptors originated from a woman aged 55-70 years with acute or convalescent COVID-19.

The chain joins TRBV4-1 to TRBJ1-4; TRBD1 matches 8 bases. Trimming cost V 1 base and J 8 bases; bases outside gene matches: 3. Germline CDR1 MGHRA, CDR2 YSYEKL. The CDR3 spans 14 residues. The CDR3 nucleotides are TGCGCCAGCAGCCAAGTCAGGGGGCAGGAAAAACTGTTTTTT. Encoded protein: CASSQVRGQEKLFF.

This clone was seen repeatedly, ten times or more. The rearrangement joins TRBV19 to TRBJ2-5, with a weak D call TRBD1 (5 bases). With 8 bases removed from V and 5 bases from J, the gap between germline ends came to 12 bases. This CDR3 has 12 residues. Germline CDR1 reads LNHDA; CDR2 reads SQIVND (reference sequence). CDR3 sequence: CASGGWGETQYF. CDR3 DNA: TGTGCCAGTGGTGGATGGGGCGAGACCCAGTACTTC. Filled out from reference TRBV19 and TRBJ2-5, the complete variable domain reads DGGITQSPKYLFRKEGQNVTLSCEQNLNHDAMYWYRQDPGQGLRLIYYSQIVNDFQKGDIAEGYSVSREKKESFPLTVTSAQKNPTAFYLCASGGWGETQYFGPGTRLLVL.

The chain carries TRBV19 and TRBJ1-5, with D perhaps matching TRBD1 (6 bases). V gave up 4 bases and J gave up 3 bases, with 16 bases separating them. The CDR3 loop spans 16 amino acids. Germline CDR1 reads LNHDA; CDR2 reads SQIVND (reference sequence). The CDR3 nucleotides are TGTGCCAGTAGTACCCCGACAGGTACGATCAATCAGCCCCAGCATTTT. It specifies CASSTPTGTINQPQHF.

The chain employs TRBV19 and TRBJ1-1; TRBD1 might be the D (5 bases). V lost 7 bases and J 0 bases, leaving 9 bases between the germline ends. The CDR3 runs 13 residues. The germline V gene has CDR1 LNHDA and CDR2 SQIVND (reference sequence). CDR3 sequence reads: CASTDSLNTEAFF. CDR3 bases: TGTGCCAGTACCGACAGTTTGAACACTGAAGCTTTCTTT.

CDR3 DNA: TGTGCCAGCAGCCAAGATTTTAACAGCTACTATGGCTACACCTTC. This sequence encodes CASSQDFNSYYGYTF. This sequence joins TRBV4-2 and TRBJ1-2; D unresolved. This CDR3 contains 15 residues. The germline V gene has CDR1 LGHNA and CDR2 YNFKEQ. Trimming shortened V by 0 bases and J by 3 bases, and 11 bases separated the two germline ends.

V and J are TRBV29-1 and TRBJ1-1; 7 bases line up with TRBD1. Looked up from germline, CDR1 is SQVTM and CDR2 is ANQGSEA. Trimming at V came to 7 bases and at J to 3 bases, leaving 8 bases not matched to a gene. CDR3 size: 13 residues. The DNA for the CDR3 is TGCAGCGGGGCAATCAGGGGGGACACTGAAGCTTTCTTT. Translated: CSGAIRGDTEAFF.

This sequence joins TRBV11-2 and TRBJ2-5; tentatively, D is TRBD2 (6 bases). Germline V lookup: CDR1 SGHAT, CDR2 FQNNGV. The ends were cut back, 2 bases at V and 3 bases at J, with 13 bases in the middle. CDR3 size: 15 residues. CDR3 sequence (DNA): TGTGCCAGCAGCTTAAATTCGGGGACTGAAGAGACCCAGTACTTC. Translation gives CASSLNSGTEETQYF.

This chain joins TRBV19 and TRBJ1-5; D remains unclear. The ends were cut back, 5 bases at V and 0 bases at J, with 8 bases in the middle. Germline loops: CDR1 LNHDA, CDR2 SQIVND (reference sequence). CDR3 size: 14 residues. Here the CDR3 reads CASSVTDSNQPQHF. The CDR3 DNA reads as TGTGCCAGTAGTGTAACAGATAGCAATCAGCCCCAGCATTTT. Complete variable domain (other parts from reference TRBV19 and TRBJ1-5): DGGITQSPKYLFRKEGQNVTLSCEQNLNHDAMYWYRQDPGQGLRLIYYSQIVNDFQKGDIAEGYSVSREKKESFPLTVTSAQKNPTAFYLCASSVTDSNQPQHFGDGTRLSIL.

This chain connects TRBV6-5 to TRBJ1-2; 7 bases map to TRBD1. The CDR3 contains 14 residues. Germline V gives CDR1 MNHEY, CDR2 SVGAGI. With V trimmed by 5 bases and J by 5 bases, 8 bases remained unmatched. CDR3 region: CASSRDREGYGYTF. CDR3 nucleotides: TGTGCCAGCAGTCGAGACAGGGAAGGGTATGGCTACACCTTC.

The chain joins TRBV2 to TRBJ1-1, with no clear D. This CDR3 is built from 13 residues. The V gene lost 8 bases and the J gene lost 1 base, with 11 bases spanning the gap. The germline CDR1 and CDR2 sequences are SNHLY and FYNNEI. DNA of the CDR3: TGTGCCAGCCGCTATACCCCGAACACTGAAGCTTTCTTT. Translating gives CASRYTPNTEAFF.

The CDR3 region is CASSQDARVTEKLFF. CDR3 DNA: TGCGCCAGCAGCCAAGACGCCAGGGTAACTGAAAAACTGTTTTTT. The J gene is TRBJ1-4, the V gene TRBV4-1, with a weak D call TRBD1 (5 bases). The length of the CDR3 is 15 residues. Between the trimmed V and J ends, which lost 0 bases and 7 bases, there was a span of 12 bases. CDR1 MGHRA and CDR2 YSYEKL come from the germline V gene.

The J gene is TRBJ2-1, the V gene TRBV3-1 (or the pseudogene TRBV3-2); a possible D gene is TRBD2 (6 bases). V was trimmed by 0 bases and J by 4 bases, leaving 13 bases between them. CDR3 length: 16 amino acids. CDR1 LGHDT and CDR2 YNNKEL come from the germline V gene (reference sequence). Written as DNA, the CDR3 is TGTGCCAGCAGCCAAGAGCCGGGAGTCCAATACAATGAGCAGTTCTTC. It yields the protein CASSQEPGVQYNEQFF.

This clone came up a few times. The V gene is TRBV7-9, the J gene TRBJ2-1, with D possibly matching TRBD2 (5 bases). Germline V gives CDR1 SEHNR, CDR2 FQNEAQ (reference sequence). There are 13 residues in the CDR3. Trimming removed 7 bases at V and 10 bases at J, with 17 bases between. For the CDR3, the DNA is TGTGCCAGCACCACGACTCGGGCGGGCGAGCAGTTCTTC. Residues: CASTTTRAGEQFF. Based on the CDR3 plus reference TRBV7-9 and TRBJ2-1, the full variable domain is DTGVSQNPRHKITKRGQNVTFRCDPISEHNRLYWYRQTLGQGPEFLTYFQNEAQLEKSRLLSDRFSAERPKGSFSTLEIQRTEQGDSAMYLCASTTTRAGEQFFGPGTRLTVL.

This clone was detected only once. The V gene is TRBV6-5, the J gene TRBJ1-1; a weak D match, TRBD1 (6 bases). This CDR3 contains 15 residues. Trimming cost V 5 bases and J 2 bases, with 15 bases left between them. CDR1 is MNHEY, CDR2 SVGAGI, per germline. The CDR3 bases are TGTGCCAGCAGTAGACAGCCAGGGGCAAACACTGAAGCTTTCTTT. Encoded protein: CASSRQPGANTEAFF.

The V gene is TRBV5-5, the J gene TRBJ1-4; 9 bases match TRBD1. V shed 1 base and J 6 bases; nucleotides not matched to a gene: 7. The CDR3 totals 16 residues. Germline V lookup: CDR1 SGHKS, CDR2 YYEKEE (reference sequence). Here the CDR3 DNA reads TGTGCCAGCAGCTTGACAGGGGGCGCGGGTGATGAAAAACTGTTTTTT. Its translation: CASSLTGGAGDEKLFF.

The rearrangement uses TRBV18 and TRBJ1-3; D gene ambiguous. This CDR3 has 15 residues. V lost 2 bases, J lost 0 bases, and 8 bases lay in between. Looked up from germline, CDR1 is KGHSH and CDR2 is LQKENI. DNA of the CDR3: TGTGCCAGCTCACCATCCCTAGGCTCTGGAAACACCATATATTTT. Its translation is CASSPSLGSGNTIYF.

This clone was seen only a few times. The chain joins TRBV19 to TRBJ1-1; possibly TRBD1 for D (5 bases). Germline CDR1 reads LNHDA; CDR2 reads SQIVND (reference sequence). CDR3 length equals 14 residues. CDR3 loop: CASRKLGGNTEAFF. CDR3 nucleotide sequence: TGTGCAAGTCGTAAATTGGGGGGGAACACTGAAGCTTTCTTT.

CDR3 sequence: CASSSYDRGNTEAFF. CDR3 DNA sequence: TGCGCCAGCAGCTCCTATGACAGGGGTAACACTGAAGCTTTCTTT. The chain carries TRBV5-1 and TRBJ1-1; TRBD1 agrees at 8 bases. Germline CDR1 is SGHRS and CDR2 is YFSETQ. J lost 2 bases, V lost 3 bases, and 6 bases had no gene match. The CDR3 is 15 residues long.

CDR3: CASSESGSGNTIYF. The CDR3 bases are TGTGCCAGCAGTGAATCAGGATCTGGAAACACCATATATTTT. The rearrangement links TRBV6-1 to TRBJ1-3; D not resolved. The length of the CDR3 is 14 residues. V was pared by 2 bases and J by 1 base, with 6 bases between. Germline loops: CDR1 MNHNS, CDR2 SASEGT.

The chain couples TRBV19 to TRBJ1-5; 9 bases match TRBD1. The CDR3 runs 13 residues. Trimming at V came to 8 bases and at J to 4 bases, leaving 3 bases not matched to a gene. Germline V gives CDR1 LNHDA, CDR2 SQIVND (reference sequence). The CDR3 loop is CASVGQGNQPQHF. The CDR3, as DNA: TGTGCCAGTGTGGGACAGGGTAATCAGCCCCAGCATTTT.

This chain joins TRBV6-4 and TRBJ2-1; 14 bases align to TRBD2. The germline V gene encodes CDR1 MRHNA and CDR2 SNTAGT. With V trimmed by 5 bases and J by 8 bases, 5 bases remained unmatched. The CDR3 totals 15 residues. The DNA of the CDR3 is TGTGCCAGCAGTTTCGGACTAGCGGGGGGTGATGAGCAGTTCTTC. It specifies CASSFGLAGGDEQFF.

This chain joins TRBV5-4 and TRBJ2-7, with 7 bases matching TRBD2. The CDR3 is made up of 15 amino acids. V trimming: 4 bases; J trimming: 2 bases; junction bases outside the gene matches: 9. CDR1 is SGHNT, CDR2 YYREEE, per germline (reference sequence). CDR3 loop: CASSTSGTNTYEQYF. CDR3 coding DNA: TGTGCCAGCAGCACTTCCGGGACTAACACCTACGAGCAGTACTTC.

V is TRBV7-7 and J is TRBJ2-1; TRBD2 agrees at 13 bases. Germline CDR1 SSHAT, CDR2 FNYEAQ (reference sequence). The CDR3 consists of 18 residues. Trimming cost V 5 bases and J 2 bases; bases outside gene matches: 9. In DNA, the CDR3 is TGTGCCAGCAGCCCACGGACTAGCGGGAGCGTTACCTACAATGAGCAGTTCTTC. Translated, it gives CASSPRTSGSVTYNEQFF.

The genes are TRBV7-9 and TRBJ1-6, with D possibly matching TRBD1 (5 bases). Germline V gives CDR1 SEHNR, CDR2 FQNEAQ (reference sequence). This CDR3 is built from 16 residues. The V and J ends lost 1 base and 7 bases respectively, with 14 bases between them. The CDR3: CASSLGAGTPNSPLHF. CDR3 DNA sequence: TGTGCCAGCAGCTTAGGAGCCGGGACTCCCAATTCACCCCTCCACTTT.

J is TRBJ1-4 and V is TRBV28, with TRBD1 matching over 11 bases. Germline V gene data show CDR1 as MDHEN and CDR2 as SYDVKM. With V trimmed by 8 bases and J by 8 bases, 7 bases remained unmatched. CDR3 length equals 14 residues. The CDR3 bases are TGTGCCAGCTACTCGGGACAGGGGGTCGAAAAACTGTTTTTT. Residues: CASYSGQGVEKLFF.

The rearrangement joins TRBV21-1 to TRBJ1-2; TRBD1 is the table's D call and was not checked against the DNA. TRBV21-1 is deemed a pseudogene. The CDR3 runs to 13 residues. DNA of the CDR3: TGTGCCAGCAGCCTCCGGGACAGCTATGGCTACACCTTC. Its protein product is CASSLRDSYGYTF.